The sequence of this T cell receptor beta chain was determined in a study of cytomegalovirus exposure and HLA in healthy donors (dated by TCRdb to the late 2010s). At the level of the whole study: An earlier analysis of some 600 of the donors reported under 300 Gb of sequence data and 100 million to 120 million unique TCR beta sequences obtained from roughly 170 million T cells. To predict cytomegalovirus infection status, the study combined high-throughput TCR immunosequencing, statistical association of individual TCRs with disease status, and machine learning. Of the 300 to 500 genotyped donors, 75% to 85% were placed in the genetic ancestry cluster associated with self-reported Caucasian donors. Donor age, sex, ethnicity and CMV serostatus were collected together with the repertoire data. All discovery cohort repertoires had been generated using a single sequencing platform. The study aimed to test whether cataloging public T cell receptors could reveal signatures of past pathogen exposure. An early release covering roughly 640 HLA-typed donors comprised about 300 gigabases of sequencing data and approximately 80 million unique TCR sequences. The study profiled the T cell repertoires of 500 to 800 subjects by immunosequencing and related them to cytomegalovirus serostatus. Across around 400 genotyped donors of the cohort, an average of roughly 250,000 unique TCR beta nucleotide sequences per donor were sequenced, and roughly a sixth of those sequences were non-productive. Genome-wide SNP genotypes for about 55% of the 666 donors were used in a later genetic analysis, which treated that subset as a discovery cohort. Because of strong linkage in the cohort, roughly 5 DR-DQ haplotypes were treated as single units for association and clustering. Class I and class II HLA loci were covered by the typing at four-digit resolution. A separate validation cohort of more than 100 different subjects was used in addition to the 666-subject first cohort. Rather than drawing on any new phenotypic data, the later analysis identified candidate immune exposures from TCR beta sequences and the way those sequences occurred across donors. To decide whether each TCR beta V gene segment behaved as functional or pseudogenic, an earlier analysis of several hundred of the donors relied on high-throughput TCR beta sequencing. In a later analysis, previously published TCR beta repertoires from 550 to 750 donors were re-analyzed and high-resolution HLA genotyping was added so that TCR occurrence patterns could be studied. The number of donors typed differed by locus, with about 629-630 for A, B, C, DRB1 and DQB1, around 500 for DQA1, 606 for DPA1, and around 450 for DPB1.

CDR1 and CDR2 are read off the germline V gene as SGHAT and FQNNGV. From the cysteine through the phenylalanine, the CDR3 covers 13 amino acids. Only the CDR3 region is kept as DNA, spanning 39 bases read in frame from base 1. For this chain, trimming is 8 bases at the V end and 1 base at the J end, and the number of junction bases without a gene match is 3. The cohort was made up of around 720 healthy bone marrow donors. All cohort members were sampled while nominally healthy, although unrecorded immune exposures were likely present. The donor tested CMV seronegative, placing the donor among the 350 or so seronegative members of the cohort. A peripheral blood sample was collected from each donor, and TCR beta sequencing was performed on peripheral blood mononuclear cells. The Qiagen DNeasy Blood Extraction Kit was used to extract genomic DNA from the blood cell samples. This clone was counted only a few times. Its antigen remains undetermined. Per-base quality was not reported, and no clone a single base away is much larger than it.

The research as a whole found: Linkage disequilibrium might explain the correlated functional status among segregating V segments, but an unknown experimental factor could not be excluded. Immune exposure information for the cohort was limited to CMV serostatus. Strong co-occurrence of HLA alleles, especially DR and DQ, made assigning TCR associations to individual alleles difficult. A later analysis associated around 16,000 TCR beta sequences with specific HLA alleles at a false discovery rate of 0.05. In a later analysis, TCR association rates were found to vary across HLA loci, with the most associated TCRs seen for DRB1 alleles and the fewest for HLA-C alleles. The study listed over 150 TCR beta chains as associated with cytomegalovirus. Compared with equally common non-associated chains, HLA-associated TCR beta chains in a later analysis were more clonally expanded and had lower generation probabilities. According to the authors, the approach could potentially be generalized to other disease states and immunological phenotypes. Most TCR sequences were seen in very few donors, while some public TCRs were found in many individuals. Because some donors lacked HLA typing at each locus, the association tests relied only on the typed subset. A later analysis found that most CMV-associated TCR beta chains appeared HLA-restricted, with HLA associations seemingly driven largely by CMV exposure. The earlier analysis of 587 of the donors excluded fewer than 20 rarely observed V segments, including chromosome 9 orphons, because counts were too low. A few of the identified cytomegalovirus-associated TCR beta chains were confirmed in vitro to be specific for cytomegalovirus antigens. Only TCR beta chains were sequenced in this cohort, and the absence of alpha or paired-chain data limited detectable features. Presence/absence analyses assumed roughly uniform sequencing depth across donors, an assumption that may not hold. A cluster of highly shared sequence variants was judged likely to represent a technical artifact of the sequencing pipeline. According to a later analysis, parvovirus B19, influenza, CMV and Epstein-Barr virus appeared linked to several top co-occurrence clusters. Cytomegalovirus status was reported to be diagnosed by the classifier with high specificity and sensitivity in both the original and validation cohorts. Broadly in line with IMGT annotations, most TCR beta V segments showed up in productive rearrangements about 90% or about 30% of the time in an earlier analysis of a few hundred of the donors. According to a later genetic analysis, donors in an Asian-associated ancestry cluster had fewer N-insertions in productive TCRs than the approximately 690-donor mean. A further reported finding was that TCR beta sequences accurately predicted the HLA-A and HLA-B alleles for most subjects in the first cohort. In a later genetic analysis, a missense DCLRE1C variant was associated with V-gene and J-gene trimming of TCR beta chains, and the association was replicated in an independent cohort. Because the 87-base-pair reads could not distinguish some IMGT-functional V segments, including TRBV6-2 and TRBV6-3, those segments were excluded.

The method behind the library was the immunoSEQ multiplex PCR assay. For the multiplex PCR, a mixture combining 60 forward primers for TCR Vbeta segments and 13 reverse primers for TCR Jbeta segments was used. Amplification of the CDR3 region of rearranged TCR beta genes was performed with a multiplex PCR assay on genomic DNA. The amplified TCR beta libraries were sequenced on the Illumina HiSeq System as 87-base-pair reads. The paper's data handling went like this. In a later analysis, some 80 million unique TCR beta chains were counted across the roughly 610 repertoires, and roughly 11 million of these chains were shared by at least two donors. A nearest-neighbor algorithm error-corrected the raw reads and collapsed the reads into unique sequences, merging closely related sequences to remove PCR and sequencing errors. CDR3 sequences were aligned to IMGT reference sequences to assign V, D and J gene segments. Each retained sequence needed at least a six-nucleotide match to both a V gene segment and a J gene segment. Rearrangements were called productive when the CDR3 lacked stop codons and stayed in frame with V and J; all others were non-productive. Following IMGT convention, CDR3 was defined as the stretch from the second conserved V-encoded cysteine to the conserved J-encoded phenylalanine. The earlier analysis of a few hundred of the donors excluded any sequence lacking an unambiguous match to a single V gene segment. In an earlier analysis of roughly 600 of the donors, a V segment was called functional when productive rearrangements were above 56.7%, and segregating when the standard deviation between donors exceeded 5%. A statistical classification framework was built to diagnose cytomegalovirus status from the catalog of TCR beta chain sequences. A later analysis assigned V and J genes by comparing TCR nucleotide sequences with IMGT/GENE-DB human TR gene sequences. A later analysis assigned CDR3 sequences and most-parsimonious VDJ recombination scenarios with the TCRdist pipeline. A later analysis defined each TCR beta chain by its CDR3 amino acid sequence plus V-gene family, and excluded reads lacking a unique V-gene family. A later analysis removed 600 or so highly shared, low-generation-probability nucleotide sequences to deal with suspected cross-contamination and a sequencing artifact. For each public chain, a later analysis derived a clonal expansion index from normalized ranks of inferred template counts within each repertoire. In a later analysis, generation probabilities were computed with a VDJ recombination model fitted to out-of-frame rearrangements, and the resulting probabilities were checked against IGoR. Hypergeometric tests were used in a later analysis to score TCR-TCR, TCR-HLA and TCR-CMV co-occurrence, with a repertoire-size bias correction applied to the TCR pairs. In a later analysis, false discovery rates were estimated by permuting HLA or CMV assignments 20 times. In a later analysis, co-occurring TCRs were grouped using DBSCAN, with TCRdist sequence similarity added in when clustering inside HLA-allele-positive subsets. Co-occurrence clustering excluded repertoires with fewer than 30,000 or more than 120,000 public chains, plus five with anomalous nucleotide sharing. Here the immuneACCESS table is served through TCRdb, limited to in-frame sequences with V and J called. Missing clones are a known gap in these copies; in checked studies unresolved V genes cover under half, and the rest lacks a known reason. The V and J calls and clone size come from that table; D and trimming were worked out from the DNA. The sample has some 130,000 clones on record, about 74% of them singletons. Approximately 3.4% of the sample is held by the ten biggest clonotypes.

Sequences were obtained from PBMCs. This chain is built from TRBV11-2 and TRBJ2-3, with TRBD2 identical over 7 junction bases. The clonotype was recovered from a man in his forties or fifties in good health and CMV-seronegative. For the CDR3, the sequence is CASGRAGTDTQYF. DNA sequence: TGTGCCAGCGGGAGGGCCGGCACAGATACGCAGTATTTT.